This paragraph covers one T cell receptor (beta chain) sequence. Its target is not known. The V and J ends lost 1 base and 5 bases respectively, with 14 bases between them. The CDR3 has 15 amino acids. Germline CDR1 and CDR2: SGHAT and FQDESV (reference sequence). TCRdb's copy holds only in-frame clones and misses some; the assay was immunoSEQ multiplex PCR. The sample contains 45,000 to 50,000 clones, approximately 90% of which appear only once. Patients with a history of autoimmune disease or on systemic immunosuppression were excluded. These data originate in a study of OX40 agonist ivuxolimab in advanced cancers. At the level of the study: The mean age was approximately 60 years, ranging from 23 to 79, with approximately 85% of participants male.

Study conclusions and caveats: Expanded clones tended on average to be more numerous among CD8+ T cells than CD4+. The CD4+ and CD8+ T cells in the blood had expanded clonally by week 6 at 0.1 to 3.0 mg/kg.

The clonotype originates from an adult with an advanced solid tumor such as melanoma, head and neck, liver or kidney cancer. This material consisted of CD4+ or CD8+ T cells sorted from blood, taken in a trial of the OX40 agonist ivuxolimab. The rearrangement uses TRBV11-1 and TRBJ1-1; the D is unclear. The CDR3 bases are TGTGCCAGCAGCTTAGGTTCCGGGGTGTGGACTGAAGCTTTCTTT. Translating it yields CASSLGSGVWTEAFF. The full variable domain, with the rest looked up from reference TRBV11-1 and TRBJ1-1, is EAEVAQSPRYKITEKSQAVAFWCDPISGHATLYWYRQILGQGPELLVQFQDESVVDDSQLPKDRFSAERLKGVDSTLKIQPAELGDSAMYLCASSLGSGVWTEAFFGQGTRLTVV.